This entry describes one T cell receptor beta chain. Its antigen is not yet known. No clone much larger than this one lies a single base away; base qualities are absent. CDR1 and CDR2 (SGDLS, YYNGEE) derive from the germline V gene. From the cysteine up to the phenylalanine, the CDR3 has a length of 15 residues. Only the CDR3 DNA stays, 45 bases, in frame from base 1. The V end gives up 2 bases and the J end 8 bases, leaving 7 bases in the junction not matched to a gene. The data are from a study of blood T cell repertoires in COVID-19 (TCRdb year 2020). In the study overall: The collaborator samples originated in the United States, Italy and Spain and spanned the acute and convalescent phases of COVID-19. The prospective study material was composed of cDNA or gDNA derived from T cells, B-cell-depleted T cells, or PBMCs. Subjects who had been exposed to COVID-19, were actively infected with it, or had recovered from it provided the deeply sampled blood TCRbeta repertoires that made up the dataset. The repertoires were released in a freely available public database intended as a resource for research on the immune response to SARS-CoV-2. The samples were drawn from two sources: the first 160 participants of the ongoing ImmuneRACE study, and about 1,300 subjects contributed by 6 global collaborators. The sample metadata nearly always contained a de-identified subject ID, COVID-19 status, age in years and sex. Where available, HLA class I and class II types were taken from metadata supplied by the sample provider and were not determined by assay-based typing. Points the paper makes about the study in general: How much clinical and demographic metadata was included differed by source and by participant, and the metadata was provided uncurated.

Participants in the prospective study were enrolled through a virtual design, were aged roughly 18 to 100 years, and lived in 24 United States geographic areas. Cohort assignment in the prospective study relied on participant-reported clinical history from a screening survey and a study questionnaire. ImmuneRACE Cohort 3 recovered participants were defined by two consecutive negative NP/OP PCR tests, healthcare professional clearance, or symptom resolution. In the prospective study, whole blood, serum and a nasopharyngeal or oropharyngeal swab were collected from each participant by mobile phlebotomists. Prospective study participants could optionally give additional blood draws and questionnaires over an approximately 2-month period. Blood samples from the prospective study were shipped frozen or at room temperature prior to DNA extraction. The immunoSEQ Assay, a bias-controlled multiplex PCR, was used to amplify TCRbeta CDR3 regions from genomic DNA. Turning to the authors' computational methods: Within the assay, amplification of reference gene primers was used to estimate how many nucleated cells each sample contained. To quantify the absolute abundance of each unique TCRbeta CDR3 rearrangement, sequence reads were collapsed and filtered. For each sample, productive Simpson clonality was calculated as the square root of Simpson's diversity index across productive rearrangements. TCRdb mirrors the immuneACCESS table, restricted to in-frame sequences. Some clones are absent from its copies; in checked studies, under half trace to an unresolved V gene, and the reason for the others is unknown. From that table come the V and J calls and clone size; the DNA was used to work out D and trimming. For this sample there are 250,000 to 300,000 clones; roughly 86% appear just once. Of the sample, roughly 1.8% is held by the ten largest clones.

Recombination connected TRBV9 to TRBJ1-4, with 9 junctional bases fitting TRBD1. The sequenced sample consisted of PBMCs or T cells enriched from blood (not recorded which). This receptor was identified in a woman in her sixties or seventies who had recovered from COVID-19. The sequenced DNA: TGTGCCAGCAGCGTCGCGGGACAGGGTGAGGAAAAACTGTTTTTT. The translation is CASSVAGQGEEKLFF.